This passage covers 8 T cell receptor beta chains from one sample sequenced in a study of blood T cell repertoires in COVID-19. Produced via immunoSEQ multiplex PCR; TCRdb's table is partial and in-frame only. The sample contains some 150,000 clones, approximately 90% of which appear only once. The sequencing sample was made of PBMCs or T cells enriched from blood (not recorded which). The receptors shown here come from a woman between 18 and 29 years old who had recovered from COVID-19.

The gene calls are TRBV6-6 and TRBJ2-1; 9 bases agree with TRBD2. The CDR3 is 15 amino acids. Germline V gene sequence: CDR1 MNHNY, CDR2 SVGAGI (reference sequence). Trimming cost V 3 bases and J 3 bases; bases outside gene matches: 3. Here the CDR3 reads CASSYSGRGYNEQFF. CDR3 DNA sequence: TGTGCCAGCAGTTATAGCGGGAGAGGCTACAATGAGCAGTTCTTC.

This chain connects TRBV3-1 (or the pseudogene TRBV3-2) to TRBJ2-1, with TRBD2 identical over 10 bases. From germline, CDR1 is LGHDT and CDR2 YNNKEL (reference sequence). The length of the CDR3 is 15 residues. Trimming removed 4 bases from V and 4 bases from J; junction bases left unmatched: 4. The CDR3, as DNA: TGTGCCAGCAGCCTTCTAGCGGGGGCTTACAATGAGCAGTTCTTC. Protein sequence: CASSLLAGAYNEQFF.

CDR3 bases: TGTGCCACCGCGTCGCCTGGGGCCAACGTCCTGACTTTC. Its translation: CATASPGANVLTF. The genes are TRBV24-1 and TRBJ2-6; no definite D call. This CDR3 region has 13 residues. With 9 bases removed from V and 2 bases from J, the gap between germline ends came to 7 bases. Germline-derived CDR1 and CDR2 are KGHDR and SFDVKD.

The chain uses TRBV10-2 and TRBJ2-2; 9 bases agree with TRBD1. The trim removed 5 bases at V and 6 bases at J, leaving 7 bases unmatched. This CDR3 is built from 15 residues. Germline CDR1 is WSHSY and CDR2 is SAAADI. The CDR3 sequence is CASSSKGQGSGELFF. As DNA, the CDR3 is TGCGCCAGCAGTAGCAAAGGACAGGGGTCCGGGGAGCTGTTTTTT.

CDR3 in DNA: TGTGCCAGCAGCCAAGTGGGCGGGAGAACCAATGAGCAGTTCTTC. Protein sequence: CASSQVGGRTNEQFF. V gene TRBV3-1 (or the pseudogene TRBV3-2) combines with J gene TRBJ2-1, with 7 bases that match TRBD2. Germline V gene data show CDR1 as LGHDT and CDR2 as YNNKEL (reference sequence). The ends lost 1 base at V and 6 bases at J; junction bases unmatched: 6. CDR3 size: 15 residues.

This chain links TRBV2 with TRBJ1-4, with 7 bases identical to TRBD1. The V gene end was trimmed by 6 bases and the J gene end by 6 bases; junction bases not matched to a gene: 7. Germline V gene sequence: CDR1 SNHLY, CDR2 FYNNEI. CDR3 size: 14 residues. The CDR3 region has the DNA TGTGCCAGCAGGGATGACAGGGTGGATGAAAAACTGTTTTTT. This translates into CASRDDRVDEKLFF.

This chain joins TRBV9 and TRBJ1-4; tentative D call: TRBD1 (5 bases). The V gene lost 7 bases and the J gene lost 2 bases, with 15 bases spanning the gap. This CDR3 is 15 amino acids long. From germline, CDR1 is SGDLS and CDR2 YYNGEE. The CDR3: CASAPQGTTNEKLFF. The CDR3 coding sequence is TGTGCCAGCGCACCCCAGGGTACGACTAATGAAAAACTGTTTTTT.

The rearrangement joins TRBV10-2 to TRBJ2-3, with D perhaps TRBD2 (5 bases). Deletions cut 8 bases from V and 1 base from J, with 13 bases between. Germline CDR1 is WSHSY and CDR2 is SAAADI. CDR3 length equals 14 residues. CDR3 bases: TGCGCCAGCGCGGGCTTCGGGGGCACAGATACGCAGTATTTT. It specifies CASAGFGGTDTQYF.